The next 6 T cell receptor beta chains were all read from a single sample in a study of control samples from healthy donors and cancer patients. Libraries were prepared by immunoSEQ multiplex PCR; TCRdb keeps only in-frame clonotypes and omits some of them. Of about 94,000 clones listed, around 86% were seen once; the top ten hold around 1.3%. Sample: blood. These receptors originate from a woman aged 45 to 65 in good health.

This clone was recorded only once. The chain combines TRBV19 with TRBJ1-3; D unclear. The CDR3 is 12 amino acids. The germline CDR1 and CDR2 sequences are LNHDA and SQIVND (reference sequence). V lost 3 bases, J lost 5 bases, and 5 bases lay in between. The CDR3 loop reads CASSMYRNTIYF. CDR3 sequence (DNA): TGTGCCAGTAGTATGTATAGAAACACCATATATTTT.

This clone was picked up a small number of times. The chain joins TRBV29-1 to TRBJ2-3; TRBD2 might be the D (5 bases). CDR3 size: 14 residues. CDR1 and CDR2 from the germline V gene are SQVTM and ANQGSEA. V was clipped by 4 bases and J by 2 bases, with 13 bases between them. The CDR3 loop reads CSVARAGNTDTQYF. CDR3 nucleotide sequence: TGCAGCGTTGCGAGGGCAGGTAACACAGATACGCAGTATTTT.

This clone was observed a single time. In DNA form, the CDR3 reads TGTGCCAGCAGCTGGGAGGGACGGGCCAGCTATGGCTACACCTTC. This encodes CASSWEGRASYGYTF. This sequence joins TRBV27 and TRBJ1-2; TRBD1 might be the D (5 bases). CDR1 is MNHEY and CDR2 is SMNVEV in the germline V gene (reference sequence). This CDR3 region has 15 residues. V was shortened by 6 bases and J by 4 bases, with 18 bases between the two germline ends.

The chain carries TRBV2 and TRBJ1-1; 10 bases line up with TRBD1. Germline CDR1 SNHLY, CDR2 FYNNEI. This CDR3 comprises 15 residues. The junction had 4 bases not matched to a gene; V was cut back by 6 bases and J by 0 bases. The CDR3, as DNA: TGTGCCAGCAGGAACGACAGGGGGCTGAACACTGAAGCTTTCTTT. Its translation: CASRNDRGLNTEAFF.

The chain uses TRBV6-5 and TRBJ2-7; a weak D match, TRBD1 (5 bases). CDR3 size: 14 residues. The germline V and J ends were trimmed by 7 bases and 2 bases, with 15 bases remaining between them. CDR1 and CDR2 from the germline V gene are MNHEY and SVGAGI. The CDR3 DNA reads as TGTGCCAGCACCGAAGACAGAAAGCCCTACGAGCAGTACTTC. This codes for CASTEDRKPYEQYF.

This sequence joins TRBV18 and TRBJ2-3; TRBD2 matches at 10 bases. J gave up 3 bases and V 3 bases, and 9 bases lay outside the gene matches. CDR3 length: 17 amino acids. Germline CDR1 KGHSH, CDR2 LQKENI. The CDR3 DNA reads as TGTGCCAGCTCACCCACACCGGCTAGCGGGGGTACAGATACGCAGTATTTT. This codes for CASSPTPASGGTDTQYF.